This TCR beta chain was recovered during a study of T cell responses to AZD1222 COVID-19 vaccine. Study-level points and caveats: Spike-specific TCR breadth and depth rose after two AZD1222 doses. Recipients of AZD1222 seropositive at baseline numbered only 5 to 7.

Data came from immunoSEQ multiplex PCR; TCRdb stores just in-frame clones and leaves some out. The sample lists about 86,000 clones, around 80% occurring once. Trimming at V came to 6 bases and at J to 3 bases, leaving 5 bases not matched to a gene. The length of the CDR3 is 13 residues. In germline, CDR1 is KGHSH, CDR2 LQKENI. On this clone itself: Antigen unknown.

The chain couples TRBV18 to TRBJ2-7; TRBD2 matches 7 bases. The source is an adult in good health. The specimen was peripheral blood, collected on day 0 of AZD1222 vaccination. CDR3 in amino acids: CASSLGGDYEQYF. In DNA, the CDR3 is TGTGCCAGCTCGCTGGGGGGGGACTACGAGCAGTACTTC. Based on the CDR3 plus reference TRBV18 and TRBJ2-7, the full variable domain is NAGVMQNPRHLVRRRGQEARLRCSPMKGHSHVYWYRQLPEEGLKFMVYLQKENIIDESGMPKERFSAEFPKEGPSILRIQQVVRGDSAAYFCASSLGGDYEQYFGPGTRLTVT.